Each of the 26 T cell receptor beta chains below was sequenced from the same sample in a study of Ad26.COV2.S vaccination and SARS-CoV-2 variants. Treatment meaning: around 19 received Ad26.COV2.S at low or high dose, single or two shots; about five received placebo; per-sample allocation not given. Collection of samples fell on day 63 after the first vaccine or placebo injection. This table comes from immunoSEQ multiplex PCR, and its TCRdb copy is limited to in-frame clones, with some not included. This table holds around 450,000 clones, 70% to 90% found once. The starting material was peripheral blood, obtained in a trial of Ad26.COV2.S vaccine versus placebo. Every receptor here comes from a person aged 18 to 59 who received the Ad26.COV2.S COVID-19 vaccine or a placebo.

The V call is TRBV6-5, the J call TRBJ2-7, with 12 bases identical to TRBD2. The CDR3 runs 16 residues. With 2 bases clipped from V and 2 bases from J, the junction kept 4 bases outside the gene matches. CDR1 is MNHEY, CDR2 SVGAGI, per germline. The DNA for the CDR3 is TGTGCCAGCAGTTACGGCCTAGCGGGGGGGCCCTACGAGCAGTACTTC. It yields the protein CASSYGLAGGPYEQYF.

The CDR3 is CASSDRDRGADTQYF. The CDR3 region has the DNA TGTGCCAGCAGTGACCGAGACAGGGGAGCAGATACGCAGTATTTT. The V gene is TRBV6-4, the J gene TRBJ2-3, with TRBD1 identical over 8 bases. Germline values: CDR1 MRHNA, CDR2 SNTAGT. The CDR3 has 15 residues. The ends lost 2 bases at V and 4 bases at J; junction bases unmatched: 5.

The chain carries TRBV4-2 and TRBJ2-5; the match to TRBD1 covers 9 bases. Losses at the gene ends were 1 base for V and 5 bases for J; bases not matched to a gene: 5. CDR1 LGHNA and CDR2 YNFKEQ come from the germline V gene. The CDR3 sequence is 15 residues long. The CDR3 loop is CASSQATGGRETQYF. The CDR3 DNA is TGTGCCAGCAGCCAAGCCACAGGGGGCCGTGAGACCCAGTACTTC.

The rearrangement links TRBV12-3 or TRBV12-4 to TRBJ2-2, with D possibly being TRBD1 or TRBD2 (5 bases each). The CDR3 length is 13 residues. CDR3 region: CVTANGAPGELFF. Here the CDR3 DNA reads TGTGTTACTGCGAACGGGGCCCCCGGGGAGCTGTTTTTT.

This chain uses TRBV7-2 with TRBJ1-2, with TRBD1 as a possible D gene (6 bases). The CDR3 sequence is 13 residues long. Germline CDR1 and CDR2: SGHTA and FQGNSA. V was shortened by 8 bases and J by 1 base, with 11 bases between the two germline ends. The CDR3 DNA follows: TGTGCCAGCGCCTGGGACAATAACTATGGCTACACCTTC. Translation: CASAWDNNYGYTF.

In regard to this clone: Within the sample, other DNA sequences also encode this same CDR3. The rearrangement links TRBV10-3 to TRBJ2-4; TRBD2 might be the D (6 bases). This CDR3 has 14 amino acids. Deletions cut 6 bases from V and 0 bases from J, with 9 bases between. Per germline, CDR1 ENHRY and CDR2 SYGVKD. The CDR3 DNA is TGTGCCATCAGCGAGGGACTAGCCAAAAACATTCAGTACTTC. Translation: CAISEGLAKNIQYF.

The rearrangement uses TRBV29-1 and TRBJ2-1; D gene ambiguous. The CDR3 is 17 residues long. CDR1 and CDR2 from the germline V gene are SQVTM and ANQGSEA. V was shortened by 2 bases and J by 0 bases, with 17 bases between the two germline ends. CDR3 sequence reads: CSVESPITVPSYNEQFF. Written as DNA, the CDR3 is TGCAGCGTTGAATCCCCCATTACAGTCCCCTCCTACAATGAGCAGTTCTTC.

The J gene is TRBJ1-1, the V gene TRBV18; no clear D. The CDR3 sequence is 16 residues long. With 6 bases removed from V and 1 base from J, the gap between germline ends came to 18 bases. Germline-derived CDR1 and CDR2 are KGHSH and LQKENI. The CDR3 sequence is CASSTIPVRENTEAFF. Here the CDR3 DNA reads TGTGCCAGCTCCACCATCCCGGTTCGCGAGAACACTGAAGCTTTCTTT.

This clone was seen just once. The chain joins TRBV7-6 to TRBJ2-1, with 8 bases matching TRBD1. Germline V CDR1 and CDR2: SGHVS, FNYEAQ. J was trimmed by 5 bases and V by 5 bases; bases with no gene match: 5. The CDR3 extends over 14 amino acids. This chain's CDR3 is CASSRGQVDNEQFF. The CDR3 nucleotides read TGTGCCAGCAGCCGGGGACAGGTAGACAATGAGCAGTTCTTC.

The J gene is TRBJ2-7, the V gene TRBV6-2 or TRBV6-3; 9 bases are a match to TRBD2. Germline V gene sequence: CDR1 MNHEY, CDR2 SVGEGT. The V gene end was trimmed by 2 bases and the J gene end by 2 bases; junction bases not matched to a gene: 10. The CDR3 has 17 residues. The CDR3 DNA reads as TGTGCCAGCAGTTACCCCCAGCGGGGGGCATCCACCTACGAGCAGTACTTC. It codes for CASSYPQRGASTYEQYF.

V gene TRBV5-1 combines with J gene TRBJ1-3; unclear D gene. The germline V gene encodes CDR1 SGHRS and CDR2 YFSETQ. CDR3 length equals 14 residues. V lost 4 bases and J lost 2, with 10 bases in between. CDR3 nucleotide sequence: TGCGCCAGCAGCGAACTGGGAACTGGAAACACCATATATTTT. The encoded protein is CASSELGTGNTIYF.

The V call is TRBV7-9, the J call TRBJ1-2; possibly TRBD1 for D (6 bases). Trimming took off 1 base at V and 2 bases at J, with 11 bases between the two ends. Germline CDR1 reads SEHNR; CDR2 reads FQNEAQ (reference sequence). This CDR3 has 15 residues. DNA of the CDR3: TGTGCCAGCAGCTTAGAGGGGGGCTTGAACTATGGCTACACCTTC. This translates into CASSLEGGLNYGYTF. Using reference TRBV7-9 and TRBJ1-2 for the parts outside the CDR3, the full variable domain is DTGVSQNPRHKITKRGQNVTFRCDPISEHNRLYWYRQTLGQGPEFLTYFQNEAQLEKSRLLSDRFSAERPKGSFSTLEIQRTEQGDSAMYLCASSLEGGLNYGYTFGSGTRLTVV.

The chain is built from TRBV11-2 and TRBJ2-3; D unclear. There are 14 residues in the CDR3. Looked up from germline, CDR1 is SGHAT and CDR2 is FQNNGV. The germline V and J ends were trimmed by 5 bases and 7 bases, with 16 bases remaining between them. In nucleotides, the CDR3 is TGTGCCAGCAGCCCGGACGGCCCGAAATATACGCAGTATTTT. This translates into CASSPDGPKYTQYF. The full variable domain, with the rest looked up from reference TRBV11-2 and TRBJ2-3, is EAGVAQSPRYKIIEKRQSVAFWCNPISGHATLYWYQQILGQGPKLLIQFQNNGVVDDSQLPKDRFSAERLKGVDSTLKIQPAKLEDSAVYLCASSPDGPKYTQYFGPGTRLTVL.

V and J are TRBV18 and TRBJ1-4, with 7 bases aligning to TRBD1. The V gene's germline CDR1 is KGHSH and CDR2 LQKENI. The CDR3 covers 18 residues. Trimming removed 2 bases from V and 0 bases from J; junction bases left unmatched: 9. In nucleotides, the CDR3 is TGTGCCAGCTCACCATACGGACAGGACTATTCAACTAATGAAAAACTGTTTTTT. Residues: CASSPYGQDYSTNEKLFF.

The V call is TRBV6-5, the J call TRBJ1-1; 11 nucleotides agree with TRBD1. Germline V gene data show CDR1 as MNHEY and CDR2 as SVGAGI. The CDR3 has 14 residues. The V segment lost 2 bases and the J segment 5 bases; nucleotides outside the gene matches: 1. The CDR3: CASSYRDRGTEAFF. DNA of the CDR3: TGTGCCAGCAGTTACAGGGACAGGGGGACTGAAGCTTTCTTT.

V usage is TRBV30 and J usage is TRBJ2-1; 10 nucleotides match TRBD1. J gave up 4 bases and V 3 bases, and 3 bases lay outside the gene matches. The CDR3 contains 14 residues. Germline CDR1 GTSNPN, CDR2 SVGIG (reference sequence). CDR3 sequence reads: CAWSRDRGYNEQFF. As DNA, the CDR3 is TGTGCCTGGAGCCGGGACAGGGGTTACAATGAGCAGTTCTTC. The whole variable domain, filled in from reference TRBV30 and TRBJ2-1, reads SQTIHQWPATLVQPVGSPLSLECTVEGTSNPNLYWYRQAAGRGLQLLFYSVGIGQISSEVPQNLSASRPQDRQFILSSKKLLLSDSGFYLCAWSRDRGYNEQFFGPGTRLTVL.

The chain carries TRBV3-1 (or the pseudogene TRBV3-2) and TRBJ2-3, with unresolved D. This CDR3 has 14 residues. V lost 4 bases to trimming and J lost 0 bases, with 8 bases between them. Germline CDR1 LGHDT, CDR2 YNNKEL (reference sequence). The CDR3 DNA follows: TGTGCCAGCAGCCCCACAGTAAGCACAGATACGCAGTATTTT. Translating gives CASSPTVSTDTQYF.

The rearrangement joins TRBV29-1 to TRBJ2-2, with D tentatively TRBD1 or TRBD2 (5 bases each). The V end was cut by 7 bases, the J end by 3 bases, with 18 bases between. Per germline, CDR1 SQVTM and CDR2 ANQGSEA. This CDR3 spans 15 amino acids. This CDR3 reads CSALGPLKDTGELFF. The CDR3 bases are TGCAGCGCCTTGGGACCGTTAAAAGACACCGGGGAGCTGTTTTTT.

The genes are TRBV12-3 or TRBV12-4 and TRBJ2-7; the D is unclear. Trimming removed 5 bases at V and 3 bases at J, with 8 bases between. The CDR3 spans 12 residues. The CDR3 sequence: CASSVFNYEQYF. The CDR3 DNA sequence: TGTGCCAGCAGTGTCTTTAACTACGAGCAGTACTTC.

The rearrangement uses TRBV7-2 and TRBJ2-1, with 9 bases aligning to TRBD2. In germline, CDR1 is SGHTA, CDR2 FQGNSA. J lost 6 bases, V lost 5 bases, and 14 bases had no gene match. CDR3 length: 17 residues. The CDR3 here is CASSGPGGGAFGNEQFF. The CDR3 nucleotides are TGTGCCAGCAGCGGACCGGGCGGGGGGGCCTTCGGCAATGAGCAGTTCTTC. Based on the CDR3 plus reference TRBV7-2 and TRBJ2-1, the full variable domain is GAGVSQSPSNKVTEKGKDVELRCDPISGHTALYWYRQSLGQGLEFLIYFQGNSAPDKSGLPSDRFSAERTGGSVSTLTIQRTQQEDSAVYLCASSGPGGGAFGNEQFFGPGTRLTVL.

This chain joins TRBV5-4 and TRBJ2-7, with 8 bases fitting TRBD1. The J segment lost 12 bases and the V segment lost 3 bases, leaving 8 bases of the junction unmatched. The CDR3 spans 12 residues. Germline V gives CDR1 SGHNT, CDR2 YYREEE (reference sequence). The CDR3 spells CASSWGQAPWYF. The CDR3 DNA sequence: TGTGCCAGCAGCTGGGGACAGGCCCCCTGGTACTTC.

The rearrangement links TRBV5-1 to TRBJ2-7; TRBD2 agrees at 8 bases. The germline V gene has CDR1 SGHRS and CDR2 YFSETQ. V shed 0 bases and J 4 bases; nucleotides not matched to a gene: 3. The CDR3 has 14 amino acids. CDR3 DNA: TGCGCCAGCAGCTTGGGACTAGCGCGGTACGAGCAGTACTTC. The encoded protein is CASSLGLARYEQYF. Complete variable domain (other parts from reference TRBV5-1 and TRBJ2-7): KAGVTQTPRYLIKTRGQQVTLSCSPISGHRSVSWYQQTPGQGLQFLFEYFSETQRNKGNFPGRFSGRQFSNSRSEMNVSTLELGDSALYLCASSLGLARYEQYFGPGTRLTVT.

Of note for this clone: The same CDR3 can be traced to other DNA sequences in this sample. The chain recombines TRBV10-3 with TRBJ1-1; possibly TRBD1 for D (5 bases). The CDR3 has 14 residues. V was trimmed by 8 bases and J by 3 bases, leaving 16 bases between them. Germline V gene sequence: CDR1 ENHRY, CDR2 SYGVKD. The CDR3 sequence is CAIRGTGGDTEAFF. CDR3 in DNA: TGTGCCATCCGGGGGACCGGGGGGGACACTGAAGCTTTCTTT.

The chain carries TRBV6-1 and TRBJ2-5; TRBD2 matches at 9 bases. J was trimmed by 5 bases and V by 3 bases; bases with no gene match: 4. The CDR3 length is 14 residues. Germline V gives CDR1 MNHNS, CDR2 SASEGT. As DNA, the CDR3 is TGTGCCAGCAGTGAGCGGGGGGGTGATGAGACCCAGTACTTC. Protein product: CASSERGGDETQYF.

The CDR3 DNA reads as TGTGCCAGCAGCCAGGGACAGGGCTCCTATAATTCACCCCTCCACTTT. Its protein product is CASSQGQGSYNSPLHF. The rearrangement uses TRBV11-2 and TRBJ1-6, with TRBD1 identical over 9 bases. Per germline, CDR1 SGHAT and CDR2 FQNNGV. V was clipped by 5 bases and J by 0 bases; unmatched bases: 2. The CDR3 contains 16 residues. The variable domain in full, completed from reference TRBV11-2 and TRBJ1-6, reads EAGVAQSPRYKIIEKRQSVAFWCNPISGHATLYWYQQILGQGPKLLIQFQNNGVVDDSQLPKDRFSAERLKGVDSTLKIQPAKLEDSAVYLCASSQGQGSYNSPLHFGNGTRLTVT.

This chain links TRBV9 with TRBJ2-2; D gene ambiguous. V was trimmed by 4 bases and J by 3 bases, leaving 1 base between them. The germline V gene encodes CDR1 SGDLS and CDR2 YYNGEE. This CDR3 has 11 residues. The CDR3 loop is CASSYTGELFF. The DNA of the CDR3 is TGTGCCAGCAGCTACACCGGGGAGCTGTTTTTT.